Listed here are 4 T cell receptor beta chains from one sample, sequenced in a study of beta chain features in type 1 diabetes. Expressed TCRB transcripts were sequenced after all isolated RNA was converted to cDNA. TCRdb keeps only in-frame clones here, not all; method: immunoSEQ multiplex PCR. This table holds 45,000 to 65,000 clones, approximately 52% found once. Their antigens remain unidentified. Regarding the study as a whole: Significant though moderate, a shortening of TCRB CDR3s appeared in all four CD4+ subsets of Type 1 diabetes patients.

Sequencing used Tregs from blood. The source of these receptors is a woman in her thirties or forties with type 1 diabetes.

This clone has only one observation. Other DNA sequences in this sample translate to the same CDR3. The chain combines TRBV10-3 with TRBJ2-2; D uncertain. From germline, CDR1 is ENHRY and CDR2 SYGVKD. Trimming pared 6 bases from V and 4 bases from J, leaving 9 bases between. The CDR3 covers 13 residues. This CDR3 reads CAISGGTTGELFF. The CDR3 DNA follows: TGTGCCATCAGCGGCGGAACCACCGGGGAGCTGTTTTTT.

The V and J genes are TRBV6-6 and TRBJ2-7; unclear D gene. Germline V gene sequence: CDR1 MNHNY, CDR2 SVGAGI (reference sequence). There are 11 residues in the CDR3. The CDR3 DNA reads TGTGCATCTACCGCCGCCTACGAGCAGTACTTC. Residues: CASTAAYEQYF.

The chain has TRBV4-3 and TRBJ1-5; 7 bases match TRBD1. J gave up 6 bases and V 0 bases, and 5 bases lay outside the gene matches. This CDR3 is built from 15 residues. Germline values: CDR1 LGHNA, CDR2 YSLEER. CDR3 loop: CASSQDTTGLQPQHF. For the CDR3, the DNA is TGCGCCAGCAGCCAAGATACGACAGGGCTTCAGCCCCAGCATTTT.

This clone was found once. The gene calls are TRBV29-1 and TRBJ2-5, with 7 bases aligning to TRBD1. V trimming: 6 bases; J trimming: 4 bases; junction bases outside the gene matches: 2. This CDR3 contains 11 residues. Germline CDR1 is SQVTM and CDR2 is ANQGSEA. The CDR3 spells CSVGQLETQYF. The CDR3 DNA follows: TGCAGCGTGGGACAGCTAGAGACCCAGTACTTC.